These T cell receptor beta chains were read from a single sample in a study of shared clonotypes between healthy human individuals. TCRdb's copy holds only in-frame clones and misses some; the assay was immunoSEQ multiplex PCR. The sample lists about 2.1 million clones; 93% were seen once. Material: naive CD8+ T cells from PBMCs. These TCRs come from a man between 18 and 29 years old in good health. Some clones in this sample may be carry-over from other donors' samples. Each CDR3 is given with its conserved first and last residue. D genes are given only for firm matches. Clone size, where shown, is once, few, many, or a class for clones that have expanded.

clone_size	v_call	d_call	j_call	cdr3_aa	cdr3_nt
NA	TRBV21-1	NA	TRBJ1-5	CASSKGSGRQEDQPQHF	TGTGCCAGCAGCAAAGGTTCGGGGAGACAGGAGGATCAGCCCCAGCATTTT
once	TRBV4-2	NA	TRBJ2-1	CASSPNLGLIHEQFF	TGTGCCAGCAGCCCAAATCTCGGGCTAATCCATGAGCAGTTCTTC
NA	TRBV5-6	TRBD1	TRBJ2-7	CASSLFRGKTYEQYF	TGTGCCAGCAGCTTATTCAGGGGGAAGACCTACGAGCAGTACTTC
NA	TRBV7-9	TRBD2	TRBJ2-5	CASSRLGGGFPYQETQYF	TGTGCCAGCAGCCGACTTGGGGGGGGGTTCCCCTACCAAGAGACCCAGTACTTC
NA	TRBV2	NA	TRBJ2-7	CASRNYEQYF	TGTGCCAGCAGGAACTACGAGCAGTACTTC
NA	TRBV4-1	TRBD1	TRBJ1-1	CASSRTGGTEAFF	TGCGCCAGCAGTAGGACAGGGGGCACTGAAGCTTTCTTT
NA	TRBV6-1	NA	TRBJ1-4	CASSEALQTNEKLFF	TGTGCCAGCAGTGAAGCTCTGCAAACTAATGAAAAACTGTTTTTT
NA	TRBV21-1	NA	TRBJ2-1	CASTRMGQFF	TGTGCCAGCACCCGGATGGGGCAGTTCTTC
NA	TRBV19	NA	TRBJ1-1	CASSIRVLNTEAFF	TGTGCCAGTAGTATTCGAGTATTGAACACTGAAGCTTTCTTT
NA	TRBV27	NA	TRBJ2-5	CASSLKGGQETQYF	TGTGCCAGCAGTTTGAAGGGAGGTCAAGAGACCCAGTACTTC
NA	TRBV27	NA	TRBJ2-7	CASSLGLGRDYEQYF	TGTGCCAGCAGTTTAGGGTTAGGGCGCGACTACGAGCAGTACTTC
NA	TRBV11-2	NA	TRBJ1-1	CASSLKGHTFEAFF	TGTGCCAGCAGCTTAAAAGGGCACACATTTGAAGCTTTCTTT
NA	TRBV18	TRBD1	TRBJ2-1	CASSPIDRATYNEQFF	TGTGCCAGCTCACCGATCGACAGGGCAACCTACAATGAGCAGTTCTTC
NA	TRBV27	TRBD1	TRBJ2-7	CASSPGQTSYEQYF	TGTGCCAGCAGTCCGGGACAGACTTCATACGAGCAGTACTTC
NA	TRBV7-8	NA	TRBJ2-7	CASSSSGGAAIYEQYF	TGTGCCAGCAGCTCCTCCGGAGGAGCGGCGATCTACGAGCAGTACTTC
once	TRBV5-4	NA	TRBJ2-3	CASSLLVTDTQYF	TGTGCCAGCAGCTTGCTAGTCACAGATACGCAGTATTTT